The 27 T cell receptor beta chains below were found in one sample sequenced in a study of shared clonotypes between healthy human individuals. Profiled with immunoSEQ multiplex PCR; TCRdb holds only in-frame clones, not every one. The table has about 380,000 clones, approximately 97% seen once; the top ten hold approximately 0.32%. Sequencing input: memory CD8+ T cells sorted from blood. Subset here: CD45RO+ cells pooled with CCR7-negative TemRA cells. The receptors derive from a man younger than 45 in good health.

As DNA, the CDR3 is TGCGCCAGCAGCTTGTGGGAGGGAACCGGGGAGCTGTTTTTT. Translated, it gives CASSLWEGTGELFF. The genes are TRBV5-1 and TRBJ2-2, with 7 bases lining up with TRBD2. The CDR3 loop spans 14 amino acids. The V gene end was trimmed by 1 base and the J gene end by 5 bases; junction bases not matched to a gene: 2. Germline V gene sequence: CDR1 SGHRS, CDR2 YFSETQ.

The chain combines TRBV6-6 with TRBJ2-7, with 11 bases that match TRBD2. The germline CDR1 and CDR2 sequences are MNHNY and SVGAGI (reference sequence). CDR3 length equals 15 residues. V dropped 1 base and J dropped 3; count of bases not matched to a gene: 2. The CDR3 here is CASSYLTSGSYEQYF. The CDR3 coding sequence is TGTGCCAGCAGTTACTTAACTAGCGGGAGCTACGAGCAGTACTTC.

The gene calls are TRBV10-3 and TRBJ1-4; D not resolved. Trimming shortened V by 2 bases and J by 5 bases, and 9 bases separated the two germline ends. Germline V gene sequence: CDR1 ENHRY, CDR2 SYGVKD. The CDR3 has 14 residues. The CDR3 DNA reads as TGTGCCATCAGTGAGGGCAGGAGAAATGAAAAACTGTTTTTT. It codes for CAISEGRRNEKLFF.

J is TRBJ2-1 and V is TRBV9, with 11 bases aligning to TRBD1. The CDR3 extends over 16 amino acids. The V gene's germline CDR1 is SGDLS and CDR2 YYNGEE. V was pared by 4 bases and J by 4 bases, with 7 bases of the junction left unmatched. DNA for the CDR3: TGTGCCAGCAGCCGACACCGGGACAGGGGGTACAATGAGCAGTTCTTC. This gives the protein CASSRHRDRGYNEQFF.

The V call is TRBV5-4, the J call TRBJ2-4; D possibly corresponds to TRBD1 (6 bases). The CDR3 runs to 12 residues. Germline V lookup: CDR1 SGHNT, CDR2 YYREEE (reference sequence). V was shortened by 9 bases and J by 6 bases, with 13 bases between the two germline ends. The CDR3 nucleotides read TGTGCCAACTGGACAGTCGGAAACATTCAGTACTTC. Its translation is CANWTVGNIQYF.

This clone occurred once. The chain is built from TRBV27 and TRBJ1-4; D is undetermined. Germline lookup yields CDR1 MNHEY and CDR2 SMNVEV (reference sequence). The CDR3 sequence is 12 residues long. The germline V and J ends were trimmed by 5 bases and 8 bases, with 9 bases remaining between them. CDR3 in amino acids: CASSRVGEKLFF. The CDR3 coding sequence is TGTGCCAGCAGTAGAGTCGGGGAAAAACTGTTTTTT.

The V and J genes are TRBV7-8 and TRBJ1-4, with 7 bases fitting TRBD1. This CDR3 region has 14 residues. With 1 base clipped from V and 10 bases from J, the junction kept 6 bases outside the gene matches. Germline CDR1 is SGHVS and CDR2 is FQNEAQ. CDR3 in DNA: TGTGCCAGCAGCTTAGGACGACAGGGAGGAAAACTGTTTTTT. Its protein is CASSLGRQGGKLFF.

The rearrangement uses TRBV5-4 and TRBJ1-2; 7 bases fit TRBD1. The junction had 5 bases not matched to a gene; V was cut back by 2 bases and J by 4 bases. Per germline, CDR1 SGHNT and CDR2 YYREEE (reference sequence). The CDR3 is 14 residues long. This CDR3 reads CASSLRTGTYGYTF. The CDR3 nucleotides are TGTGCCAGCAGCTTAAGGACAGGAACCTATGGCTACACCTTC.

The V gene is TRBV6-5, the J gene TRBJ2-3; D unclear. The CDR3 runs 14 residues. Looked up from germline, CDR1 is MNHEY and CDR2 is SVGAGI. Trimming pared 4 bases from V and 2 bases from J, leaving 10 bases between. In DNA form, the CDR3 reads TGTGCCAGCAGTTTAGGACGATTCACAGATACGCAGTATTTT. Protein product: CASSLGRFTDTQYF.

This sequence joins TRBV7-2 and TRBJ1-5, with 9 bases that match TRBD1. This CDR3 has 15 residues. After removal of 1 base from V and 2 bases from J, the junction contained 0 bases not matched to a gene. Germline V gives CDR1 SGHTA, CDR2 FQGNSA. The CDR3 loop reads CASSLGTGGNQPQHF. The CDR3 nucleotides are TGTGCCAGCAGCTTAGGGACAGGGGGCAATCAGCCCCAGCATTTT.

This clone was counted a single time. V and J are TRBV20-1 and TRBJ2-1, with unresolved D. Germline values: CDR1 DFQATT, CDR2 SNEGSKA (reference sequence). The CDR3 contains 10 residues. Trimming removed 5 bases at V and 4 bases at J, with 3 bases between. The CDR3: CSALYNEQFF. CDR3 nucleotides: TGCAGTGCTCTATACAATGAGCAGTTCTTC.

This sequence joins TRBV28 and TRBJ2-7, with 9 bases lining up with TRBD1. This CDR3 is 16 amino acids long. Germline V gene sequence: CDR1 MDHEN, CDR2 SYDVKM. Trimming at V came to 4 bases and at J to 1 base, leaving 8 bases not matched to a gene. CDR3 residues: CASSSPAGTGSYEQYF. The CDR3 DNA reads as TGTGCCAGCAGTTCCCCCGCCGGGACAGGGTCCTACGAGCAGTACTTC.

The chain recombines TRBV19 with TRBJ2-3; the D gene is possibly TRBD2 (5 bases). The CDR3 spans 18 residues. V dropped 3 bases and J dropped 3 bases, with 22 bases sitting between them. In germline, CDR1 is LNHDA, CDR2 SQIVND (reference sequence). DNA for the CDR3: TGTGCCAGTAGTATCGACGCCTTTGGAGGCCTAGAGACAGATACGCAGTATTTT. Protein product: CASSIDAFGGLETDTQYF.

CDR3 protein: CSVALIVKEGTQYF. The CDR3 DNA reads as TGCAGCGTTGCCCTAATCGTCAAGGAAGGTACGCAGTATTTT. This chain links TRBV29-1 with TRBJ2-3; D gene ambiguous. V lost 4 bases, J lost 8 bases, and 19 bases lay in between. CDR1 SQVTM and CDR2 ANQGSEA come from the germline V gene. The CDR3 extends over 14 amino acids.

V usage is TRBV7-9 and J usage is TRBJ2-2, with a weak D call TRBD2 (5 bases). The ends were cut back, 5 bases at V and 2 bases at J, with 15 bases in the middle. Germline CDR1 and CDR2: SEHNR and FQNEAQ (reference sequence). This CDR3 is built from 16 residues. The CDR3 DNA follows: TGTGCCAGCAGCCAACTAGGGCCCCGTAACACCGGGGAGCTGTTTTTT. It is translated as CASSQLGPRNTGELFF.

This chain links TRBV7-8 with TRBJ2-1; no clear D. Germline V lookup: CDR1 SGHVS, CDR2 FQNEAQ. The V end lost 5 bases, the J end lost 6 bases, and 17 bases lay between the germline ends. This CDR3 region has 15 residues. DNA of the CDR3: TGTGCCAGCAGCCGCCTATGGAAAAAGGGCAATGAGCAGTTCTTC. This translates into CASSRLWKKGNEQFF. The variable domain in full, with the rest retrieved from reference TRBV7-8 and TRBJ2-1, is GAGVSQSPRYKVAKRGQDVALRCDPISGHVSLFWYQQALGQGPEFLTYFQNEAQLDKSGLPSDRFFAERPEGSVSTLKIQRTQQEDSAVYLCASSRLWKKGNEQFFGPGTRLTVL.

Written as DNA, the CDR3 is TGTGCCAGCAGAATGACAGGGTTTAGCGGCTACACCTTC. Protein sequence: CASRMTGFSGYTF. J is TRBJ1-2 and V is TRBV28, with 7 bases identical to TRBD1. The ends lost 6 bases at V and 8 bases at J; junction bases unmatched: 9. The CDR3 has 13 residues. The germline CDR1 and CDR2 sequences are MDHEN and SYDVKM.

This chain joins TRBV5-5 and TRBJ1-2, with D perhaps TRBD1 (5 bases). From germline, CDR1 is SGHKS and CDR2 YYEKEE (reference sequence). The ends were cut back, 1 base at V and 4 bases at J, with 14 bases in the middle. This CDR3 comprises 15 residues. The CDR3 region is CASSLYRRGIYGYTF. For the CDR3, the DNA is TGTGCCAGCAGCTTGTACAGGCGTGGAATCTATGGCTACACCTTC.

The rearrangement links TRBV7-2 to TRBJ2-3; D possibly corresponds to TRBD2 (5 bases). The CDR3 covers 16 residues. Germline CDR1 reads SGHTA; CDR2 reads FQGNSA. The V and J ends lost 2 bases and 3 bases respectively, with 15 bases between them. The CDR3 DNA reads as TGTGCCAGCAGCTTACTTAGCGTCCCAAGAACAGATACGCAGTATTTT. Protein sequence: CASSLLSVPRTDTQYF.

The chain carries TRBV7-3 and TRBJ2-2; D is uncertain. Trimming removed 5 bases from V and 7 bases from J, with 11 bases in between. The CDR3 length is 13 residues. The germline gives CDR1 SGHTA, CDR2 FQGTGA. The CDR3 loop reads CASSQGFVGELFF. Written as DNA, the CDR3 is TGTGCCAGCAGCCAAGGGTTCGTCGGGGAGCTGTTTTTT.

This chain joins TRBV11-2 and TRBJ1-4; D may be TRBD1 (6 bases). Trimming took off 3 bases at V and 5 bases at J, with 10 bases between the two ends. In germline, CDR1 is SGHAT, CDR2 FQNNGV. The CDR3 length is 14 residues. CDR3 residues: CASSLGGGNEKLFF. CDR3 in DNA: TGTGCCAGCAGCTTGGGAGGGGGGAATGAAAAACTGTTTTTT.

This clone was counted a single time. The chain combines TRBV18 with TRBJ2-4; 8 bases match TRBD1. Germline trimming cut 3 bases from V and 7 bases from J; bases unmatched to any gene: 11. This CDR3 is 16 amino acids long. The V gene's germline CDR1 is KGHSH and CDR2 LQKENI. CDR3 residues: CASSPMEQGGRNIQYF. CDR3 coding DNA: TGTGCCAGCTCACCGATGGAACAGGGGGGACGGAACATTCAGTACTTC.

The genes are TRBV29-1 and TRBJ2-5; D remains ambiguous. Germline CDR1 and CDR2: SQVTM and ANQGSEA. The CDR3 has 13 amino acids. With 2 bases removed from V and 2 bases from J, the gap between germline ends came to 9 bases. The DNA for the CDR3 is TGCAGCGTTGAACTGGGGTTTCAAGAGACCCAGTACTTC. As protein: CSVELGFQETQYF.

The chain joins TRBV28 to TRBJ2-7; 8 nucleotides match TRBD1. This CDR3 spans 13 amino acids. CDR1 is MDHEN, CDR2 SYDVKM, per germline. Germline trimming cut 6 bases from V and 2 bases from J; bases unmatched to any gene: 3. The CDR3 protein is CASSRGQAYEQYF. CDR3 in DNA: TGTGCCAGCAGCCGGGGACAGGCCTACGAGCAGTACTTC.

In DNA, the CDR3 is TGTGCCAGCAGTTTCCGGACTCTAGCGGGAGTCAATGAGCAGTTCTTC. Its protein is CASSFRTLAGVNEQFF. The chain joins TRBV27 to TRBJ2-1; 10 bases match TRBD2. The CDR3 has 16 amino acids. V was clipped by 3 bases and J by 6 bases; unmatched bases: 8. Germline loops: CDR1 MNHEY, CDR2 SMNVEV (reference sequence).

The V and J genes are TRBV5-6 and TRBJ2-1, with D possibly matching TRBD2 (6 bases). The CDR3 is 12 residues long. Per germline, CDR1 SGHDT and CDR2 YYEEEE. Trimming shortened V by 0 bases and J by 12 bases, and 10 bases separated the two germline ends. As DNA, the CDR3 is TGTGCCAGCAGCTTGGCAGGACTACCGCAGTTCTTC. This gives the protein CASSLAGLPQFF.

This chain links TRBV28 with TRBJ2-7; D might be TRBD2 (6 bases). The CDR3 loop spans 12 amino acids. Trimming removed 5 bases at V and 6 bases at J, with 11 bases between. Germline V gene sequence: CDR1 MDHEN, CDR2 SYDVKM. The CDR3: CASSPWRGEQYF. CDR3 in DNA: TGTGCCAGCAGTCCCTGGAGGGGCGAGCAGTACTTC.